This T cell receptor (beta chain) was retrieved from a study of blood T cell repertoires in COVID-19. This clone was counted once. The CDR3 runs 13 residues. CDR1 SGHRS and CDR2 YFSETQ come from the germline V gene. V gave up 4 bases and J gave up 3 bases; unmatched junction bases: 3. Authors' analysis steps: The authors estimated nucleated cell counts from reference gene primer amplification. Sequencing was performed with immunoSEQ multiplex PCR; in TCRdb, only in-frame clones are kept and a portion is missing. Clone size and V and J calls were adopted from that table, with D and trimming inferred from the DNA. Of roughly 60,000 clones listed, about 86% were seen once; the top ten hold more than 0.95%.

Input material: peripheral blood. V gene TRBV5-1 combines with J gene TRBJ1-1; 7 bases are a match to TRBD1. The origin of this receptor is a man between 40 and 49 years old with acute or convalescent COVID-19. CDR3 protein: CASSPDRYTEAFF. In nucleotides, the CDR3 is TGCGCCAGCAGCCCGGACAGGTACACTGAAGCTTTCTTT.